Described below is a single TCR beta chain sequence and its context. The data were obtained in a study of blood T cell repertoires in COVID-19. Study-level information: Acute and convalescent COVID-19 specimens originated in the United States, Italy and Spain. PBMCs, B-cell-depleted T cells, or T cells provided the cDNA or gDNA that made up the material.

As processed by the authors: Reference gene primer amplification yielded estimated nucleated cell counts. Measured with immunoSEQ multiplex PCR; TCRdb has only the in-frame clones, and not every one. V, J and clone size derive from that table, while D and trimming were established from the DNA sequence. This sample carries 150,000 to 190,000 clones, 65% to 85% of them seen once, and the ten largest clones take more than 3%. V dropped 5 bases and J dropped 4; count of bases not matched to a gene: 5. CDR3 length: 15 residues. From germline, CDR1 is LNHDA and CDR2 SQIVND (reference sequence). This TCR derives from an elderly woman with acute or convalescent COVID-19. The gene calls are TRBV19 and TRBJ1-3, with 10 bases aligning to TRBD1. Material for sequencing was peripheral blood. The CDR3 reads CASSPTGGPGNTIYF. The CDR3 nucleotides are TGTGCCAGTAGTCCGACAGGGGGCCCCGGAAACACCATATATTTT.